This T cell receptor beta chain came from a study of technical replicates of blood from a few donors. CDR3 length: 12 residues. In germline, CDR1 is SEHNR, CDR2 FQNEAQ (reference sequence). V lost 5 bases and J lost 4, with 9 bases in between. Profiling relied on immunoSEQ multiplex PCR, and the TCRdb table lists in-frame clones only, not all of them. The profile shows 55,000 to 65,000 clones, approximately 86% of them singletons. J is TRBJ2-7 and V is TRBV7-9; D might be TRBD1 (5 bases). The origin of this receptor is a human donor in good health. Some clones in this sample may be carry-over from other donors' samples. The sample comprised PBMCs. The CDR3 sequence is CASSATGYEQYF. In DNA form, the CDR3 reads TGTGCCAGCAGCGCCACAGGTTACGAGCAGTACTTC. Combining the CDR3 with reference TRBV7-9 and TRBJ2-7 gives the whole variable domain DTGVSQNPRHKITKRGQNVTFRCDPISEHNRLYWYRQTLGQGPEFLTYFQNEAQLEKSRLLSDRFSAERPKGSFSTLEIQRTEQGDSAMYLCASSATGYEQYFGPGTRLTVT.